This is a list of T cell receptor beta chains from one sample in a study of identical twins. Each CDR3 protein gets one entry after TCRdb re-called the 5' RACE reads with MiXCR. The table lists approximately 630,000 distinct CDR3 sequences, around 7.4% of them singletons. The sample was also reused in another study, on yellow fever vaccine responses in identical twins.

Sequenced: PBMCs. All receptors come from a woman aged 18 to 35 in good health. CDR3s include the opening cysteine and the closing phenylalanine or tryptophan. A D gene is named only where the DNA matches it firmly. The size field is filled for only some rows; it gives once, few, many or a size class.

v_call: TRBV12-3/TRBV12-4
clone_size: many
d_call: TRBD2
j_call: TRBJ2-1
cdr3_aa: CASSLGLTAGADEQFF
cdr3_nt: TGTGCCAGCAGTTTAGGCCTTACAGCGGGGGCAGATGAGCAGTTCTTC

v_call: TRBV5-5
clone_size: many
d_call: TRBD1
j_call: TRBJ2-3
cdr3_aa: CASSLVTGVTDTQYF
cdr3_nt: TGTGCCAGCAGCCTCGTAACAGGGGTAACAGATACGCAGTATTTT

v_call: TRBV12-3/TRBV12-4
clone_size: few
d_call: .
j_call: TRBJ1-1
cdr3_aa: CASSQRTFMNTEAFF
cdr3_nt: TGTGCCAGCAGTCAACGGACTTTCATGAACACTGAAGCTTTCTTT

v_call: TRBV14
clone_size: .
d_call: TRBD2
j_call: TRBJ2-1
cdr3_aa: CASSQDKSRTSGLYNEQFF
cdr3_nt: TGTGCCAGCAGCCAAGACAAGTCCCGGACTAGCGGACTCTACAATGAGCAGTTCTTC

v_call: TRBV5-1
clone_size: many
d_call: TRBD2
j_call: TRBJ2-2
cdr3_aa: CASSLRIPTSGGTGELFF
cdr3_nt: TGCGCCAGCAGCTTGCGAATCCCGACTAGCGGGGGTACCGGGGAGCTGTTTTTT

v_call: TRBV29-1
clone_size: .
d_call: .
j_call: TRBJ2-5
cdr3_aa: CSVDWDQETQYF
cdr3_nt: TGCAGCGTTGACTGGGACCAAGAGACCCAGTACTTC

v_call: TRBV5-5
clone_size: .
d_call: .
j_call: TRBJ2-7
cdr3_aa: CASSLKSGSYEQYF
cdr3_nt: TGTGCCAGCAGCTTGAAATCGGGCTCCTACGAGCAGTACTTC

v_call: TRBV12-3/TRBV12-4
clone_size: few
d_call: .
j_call: TRBJ2-2
cdr3_aa: CASRWIRTATYTGELFF
cdr3_nt: TGTGCCAGCAGGTGGATTCGGACAGCTACCTACACCGGGGAGCTGTTTTTT

v_call: TRBV12-3/TRBV12-4
clone_size: few
d_call: .
j_call: TRBJ2-3
cdr3_aa: CASSFDSSSTDTQYF
cdr3_nt: TGTGCCAGCAGTTTTGACAGCTCTAGCACAGATACGCAGTATTTT

v_call: TRBV4-1
clone_size: many
d_call: .
j_call: TRBJ2-2
cdr3_aa: CASSHPGLPDPGELFF
cdr3_nt: TGCGCCAGCAGCCATCCGGGACTCCCGGATCCCGGGGAGCTGTTTTTT

v_call: TRBV4-1
clone_size: .
d_call: TRBD1
j_call: TRBJ1-5
cdr3_aa: CASSQVTGGSNQPQHF
cdr3_nt: TGCGCCAGCAGCCAAGTCACAGGGGGGAGCAATCAGCCCCAGCATTTT

v_call: TRBV27
clone_size: few
d_call: TRBD2
j_call: TRBJ2-1
cdr3_aa: CASTLTSGSLNEQFF
cdr3_nt: TGTGCCAGCACTTTAACTAGCGGGAGCTTGAATGAGCAGTTCTTC

v_call: TRBV11-3
clone_size: .
d_call: .
j_call: TRBJ2-5
cdr3_aa: CASSLIFGETQYF
cdr3_nt: TGTGCCAGCAGCCTAATATTTGGGGAGACCCAGTACTTC

v_call: TRBV6-2/TRBV6-3
clone_size: .
d_call: .
j_call: TRBJ1-1
cdr3_aa: CASSWRNQGEAFF
cdr3_nt: TGTGCCAGCAGTTGGAGGAACCAGGGTGAAGCTTTCTTT

v_call: TRBV7-9
clone_size: .
d_call: .
j_call: TRBJ2-5
cdr3_aa: CASSSPTYDRHPKTQYF
cdr3_nt: TGTGCCAGCAGCTCGCCGACGTATGACCGCCACCCTAAGACCCAGTACTTC